One sample yielded the 3 T cell receptor beta chains listed below, sequenced in a study of control samples from healthy donors and cancer patients. Profiled with immunoSEQ multiplex PCR; TCRdb holds only in-frame clones, not every one. The sample carries 150,000 to 200,000 clones, over 85% recorded once. Sample: blood. These receptors all come from a middle-aged woman in good health.

The chain employs TRBV5-4 and TRBJ1-2, with TRBD1 identical over 10 bases. The junction had 3 bases not matched to a gene; V was cut back by 3 bases and J by 7 bases. The germline gives CDR1 SGHNT, CDR2 YYREEE (reference sequence). The CDR3 runs to 13 residues. The CDR3 sequence: CASSYDRGLGYTF. In DNA form, the CDR3 reads TGTGCCAGCAGCTACGACAGGGGGCTTGGCTACACCTTC.

The chain employs TRBV7-2 and TRBJ1-6, with 7 positions matching TRBD1. The CDR3 is made up of 18 amino acids. Germline CDR1 and CDR2: SGHTA and FQGNSA. The ends lost 0 bases at V and 8 bases at J; junction bases unmatched: 13. The CDR3 DNA is TGTGCCAGCAGCTTAGCGATTCTACGGGACAGACCGTATTCACCCCTCCACTTT. This sequence encodes CASSLAILRDRPYSPLHF.

This clone has just a few counts. This rearrangement joins TRBV7-9 to TRBJ1-1; no clear D. The CDR3 length is 17 residues. Trimming removed 5 bases at V and 1 base at J, with 20 bases between. Germline CDR1 and CDR2: SEHNR and FQNEAQ (reference sequence). Here the CDR3 reads CASSPQVLGLQNTEAFF. Written as DNA, the CDR3 is TGTGCCAGCAGCCCCCAGGTTCTCGGGCTTCAGAACACTGAAGCTTTCTTT.